The source of this TCR beta chain is a study of blood T cell repertoires in COVID-19. Study context: COVID-19 samples from acute and convalescent phases originated in the United States, Italy and Spain. The cDNA or gDNA used as material had been derived from T cells, B-cell-depleted T cells, or PBMCs.

The study recruited people aged 18 to 89 years across roughly 25 US areas. Germline trimming cut 0 bases from V and 6 bases from J; bases unmatched to any gene: 4. Germline loops: CDR1 SGHDT, CDR2 YYEEEE. The CDR3 loop spans 14 amino acids. Profiled with immunoSEQ multiplex PCR; TCRdb holds only in-frame clones, not every one. The sample includes about 270,000 clones, approximately 85% seen only once; the top ten take 8.5% to 9.5%. The sequence was collected from a woman in her forties or fifties with acute COVID-19. This chain uses TRBV5-6 with TRBJ2-7; 9 positions agree with TRBD1. Sequencing input: PBMCs or T cells enriched from blood (not recorded which). In DNA form, the CDR3 reads TGTGCCAGCAGCTTGGACAGGGGGCGCCGCGAGCAGTACTTC. Translating gives CASSLDRGRREQYF.